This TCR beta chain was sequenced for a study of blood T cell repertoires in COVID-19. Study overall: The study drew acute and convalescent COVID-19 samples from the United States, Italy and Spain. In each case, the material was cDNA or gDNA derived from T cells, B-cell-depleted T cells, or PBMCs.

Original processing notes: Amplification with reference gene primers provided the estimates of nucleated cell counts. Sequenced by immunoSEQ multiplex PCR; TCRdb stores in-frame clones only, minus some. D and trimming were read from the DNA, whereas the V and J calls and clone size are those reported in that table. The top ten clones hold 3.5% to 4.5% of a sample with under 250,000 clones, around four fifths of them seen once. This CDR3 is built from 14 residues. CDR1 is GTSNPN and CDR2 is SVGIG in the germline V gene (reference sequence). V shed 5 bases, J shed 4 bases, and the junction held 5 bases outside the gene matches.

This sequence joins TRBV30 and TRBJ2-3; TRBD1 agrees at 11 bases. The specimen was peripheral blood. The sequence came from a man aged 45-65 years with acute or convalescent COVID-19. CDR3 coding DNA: TGTGCCTGGCAGGACAGGGGGCGGTCAGATACGCAGTATTTT. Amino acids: CAWQDRGRSDTQYF.